This T cell receptor (beta chain) was documented in a study of blood T cell repertoires in COVID-19. Looking at the study overall: Material from acute and convalescent COVID-19 was sourced from the United States, Italy and Spain. In each case, the material was cDNA or gDNA derived from T cells, B-cell-depleted T cells, or PBMCs.

As originally analysed: Reference gene primers were amplified, and this amplification served to estimate nucleated cell counts. TCRdb keeps only in-frame clones here, not all; method: immunoSEQ multiplex PCR. The V and J calls and clone size were taken over from that table, and D and trimming were inferred from the DNA. The sample holds approximately 76,000 clones, about 89% seen once. The CDR3 is 15 amino acids. The junction had 9 bases not matched to a gene; V was cut back by 4 bases and J by 5 bases. CDR1 and CDR2 (germline): SGHRS, YFSETQ. The material sequenced was peripheral blood. J is TRBJ1-1 and V is TRBV5-1; 9 positions agree with TRBD1. The TCR was taken from a woman in her fifties or sixties with acute or convalescent COVID-19. CDR3 sequence: CASSLAPGQGTEAFF. CDR3 in DNA: TGCGCCAGCAGCCTAGCCCCGGGACAGGGAACTGAAGCTTTCTTT.